This T cell receptor beta chain came from a study of OX40 agonist ivuxolimab in advanced cancers. Regarding the complete study: The costimulatory receptor OX40 (CD134) was targeted by ivuxolimab, a fully human IgG2 agonistic monoclonal antibody. Intravenous ivuxolimab was administered to patients every 2 weeks at six dose levels: 0.01, 0.1, 0.3, 1.5, 3 and 10 mg/kg. Of the 50 or so patients in dose escalation, about 20 had hepatocellular carcinoma, approximately 15 had melanoma, 9 had renal cell carcinoma and 9 had head and neck cancer. The dose-escalation cohort was 82.7% male with a mean age of roughly 62 years, ranging from roughly 20 to 80. Prior anti-PD-1, anti-PD-L1 or anti-CTLA-4 therapy was permitted, and roughly two fifths of dose-escalation patients had received checkpoint inhibitors. Partial responses occurred in three dose-escalation patients: two with cutaneous melanoma and one with hepatocellular carcinoma. The purpose of peripheral TCRbeta sequencing was to test whether ivuxolimab changed TCR sequence diversity and led to clonal T-cell expansion. The monotherapy dose-escalation portion (N ≈ 50 patients) of the phase I ivuxolimab trial is reported in the paper. Overall study results and their limits: Clonal expansion of both CD4+ and CD8+ blood T cells was observed from baseline to week 6 at doses 0.1 to 3.0 mg/kg. Low levels of normalized T-cell clonal expansion were also seen in some patients who did not respond. In partial responders in the 0.1-3.0 mg/kg groups, normalized peripheral clonal expansion was found to be among the lowest, especially among CD8+ T cells. After ivuxolimab, more expanded clones were found on average in CD8+ T cells than in CD4+ T cells. Antigen specificity was not determined for the clonally expanded peripheral T cells.

As to this clone: The specificity of this receptor is unknown. One base away there is no much larger clone; base qualities are not given.

Genomic DNA was isolated from the sorted cells so that the TCRbeta CDR3 region could be sequenced. The immunoSEQ Assay was used for sequencing of TCRbeta CDR3 regions. The source is immuneACCESS, and TCRdb retained only in-frame sequences with V and J called. Part of the clones is not carried over; for the studies checked, unresolved V genes explain less than half of this, and the remainder is unexplained. Present in this sample are under 100,000 clones, nearly 90% of which were seen just once. The ten most abundant clones make up 0.15% to 0.2% of the sample. Patients with autoimmune disease history or receiving systemic immunosuppression were excluded from the trial. Peripheral blood for TCR sequencing was drawn from every dose cohort at baseline, at cycle 4 day 1 and at cycle 7 day 1. The samples were drawn from a first-in-human, open-label, multicenter phase I dose-escalation trial of ivuxolimab. Adults with locally advanced or metastatic melanoma, renal cell carcinoma, hepatocellular carcinoma or head and neck squamous cell carcinoma were enrolled in the trial. Before TCR sequencing, CD4+ and CD8+ T cells were separately sorted from peripheral blood.

The sample was CD4+ or CD8+ T cells sorted from blood, taken in a trial of the OX40 agonist ivuxolimab. This clonotype was sampled from an adult with an advanced solid tumor such as melanoma, head and neck, liver or kidney cancer.

The CDR3 protein is CASSLRTGNQPQHF. The DNA sequence follows: TGTGCCAGCAGCTTAAGGACAGGAAATCAGCCCCAGCATTTT. The rearrangement combines TRBV11-3 with TRBJ1-5, with TRBD1 matching 7 junction bases. V is trimmed back by 2 bases and J by 4 bases, and the junction contains 2 bases that no gene match accounts for. The germline V gene sets CDR1 to SGHNT and CDR2 to YENEEA. The CDR3 contains 14 residues, cysteine and phenylalanine counted. This entry keeps only the CDR3 DNA: 42 bases, framed from base 1.